This TCR beta chain was sequenced for a study of T cell responses to AZD1222 COVID-19 vaccine. Whole-study results and caveats: Regions left unmutated in variants are reportedly the target of nearly half of spike-specific TCRs. At study baseline, merely six AZD1222 recipients were seropositive. Clonal diversity was possibly underestimated; the donors were predominantly white British and more often female.

Generated by immunoSEQ multiplex PCR, the TCRdb table keeps only in-frame clones and is missing some. The sample includes 90,000 to 140,000 clones, around nine tenths of them seen just once. This clone occurred once. Its antigen is not known. The CDR3 consists of 16 residues. Germline loops: CDR1 LNHDA, CDR2 SQIVND (reference sequence). Trimming removed 6 bases from V and 0 bases from J, with 15 bases in between. The V and J genes are TRBV19 and TRBJ1-5, with D uncertain. The clonotype was recovered from an adult in good health. The sequences come from peripheral blood, collected on day 0 of AZD1222 vaccination. The CDR3 DNA is TGTGCCAGTAGGGTTACTGACCGGCATAGCAATCAGCCCCAGCATTTT. Amino acids: CASRVTDRHSNQPQHF.